The 31 T cell receptor beta chains listed next were all sequenced from one sample in a study of T cells in Graves' hyperthyroidism and ophthalmopathy. Amplified TCR beta CDR3 regions came from RNA transcripts. The HTBI primer set drove a first-round RT-PCR of the TCR CDR3. Each CDR3 protein is one row after TCRdb ran MiXCR on the multiplex PCR reads. The sample has hundreds of thousands of distinct CDR3 sequences, 16% seen once; the top ten hold 15% to 20%. Sequenced: blood. These TCRs come from a woman aged 18-29 years with Graves' hyperthyroidism.

This chain connects TRBV7-9 to TRBJ2-1; no reliable D call. Germline V gene data show CDR1 as SEHNR and CDR2 as FQNEAQ (reference sequence). V lost 1 base and J lost 5, with 9 bases in between. There are 14 residues in the CDR3. As DNA, the CDR3 is TGTGCCAGCAGCTTAGAGGGATTACACAATGAGCAGTTCTTC. Its protein is CASSLEGLHNEQFF. The variable domain in full, with the rest retrieved from reference TRBV7-9 and TRBJ2-1, is DTGVSQNPRHKITKRGQNVTFRCDPISEHNRLYWYRQTLGQGPEFLTYFQNEAQLEKSRLLSDRFSAERPKGSFSTLEIQRTEQGDSAMYLCASSLEGLHNEQFFGPGTRLTVL.

A note on this clonotype: One end of the junction is discordant with germline, which a read error may explain. The J gene is TRBJ2-7, the V gene TRBV28; TRBD2 agrees at 10 bases. CDR3 size: 14 residues. Germline V CDR1 and CDR2: MDHEN, SYDVKM. The CDR3 sequence is CASTLGLASCEQYF. CDR3 coding DNA: TGTGCCAGCACCCTGGGACTAGCGTCCTGCGAGCAGTACTTC.

As regards this clonotype: This may be a read error: a much more frequent sequence differs by one nucleotide. This chain links TRBV2 with TRBJ1-1; no clear D gene. Germline assignment: CDR1 SNHLY and CDR2 FYNNEI. The CDR3 consists of 15 residues. CDR3 sequence reads: CTSSPNESGNTEAFF. CDR3 DNA: TGTACCAGCAGTCCAAACGAATCAGGGAACACTGAAGCTTTCTTT.

The CDR3 coding sequence is TGTGCCAGCAGTTTAGGGGCAGGGGGAAACACCATATATTTT. This translates into CASSLGAGGNTIYF. The chain is built from TRBV12-3 or TRBV12-4 and TRBJ1-3; weak D call: TRBD1 (5 bases). This CDR3 is 14 amino acids long. V lost 1 base, J lost 4 bases, and 8 bases lay in between.

Points on this clonotype: Given a much more abundant clone one base away, this may be a read error. This sequence joins TRBV18 and TRBJ1-4; possibly TRBD1 for D (5 bases). Germline lookup yields CDR1 KGHSH and CDR2 LQKENI. The CDR3 has 15 amino acids. CDR3 DNA: TGTGCCAGCTCACCAAACGGGGCGAAGGGTGAAGAACTGTTTTTT. Its protein is CASSPNGAKGEELFF.

This clonotype was detected many times. The chain combines TRBV3-1 with TRBJ2-7; D is possibly TRBD2 (5 bases). Germline CDR1 is LGHDT and CDR2 is YNNKEL (reference sequence). The ends were cut back, 5 bases at V and 3 bases at J, with 14 bases in the middle. The CDR3 is 14 amino acids. The CDR3 sequence is CASSSTDGGYEQYF. The CDR3 DNA reads as TGTGCCAGCAGCTCTACCGACGGAGGCTACGAGCAGTACTTC.

The CDR3 DNA sequence: TGTGCCAGCACCCTGGGGACTACAGCGGAGAATACGCAGTATTTT. It codes for CASTLGTTAENTQYF. The chain carries TRBV6-1 and TRBJ2-3; 7 bases agree with TRBD2. J was trimmed by 7 bases and V by 7 bases; bases with no gene match: 14. The CDR3 has 15 residues. The germline V gene encodes CDR1 MNHNS and CDR2 SASEGT.

V usage is TRBV20-1 and J usage is TRBJ2-4; no firm D call. CDR1 is DFQATT, CDR2 SNEGSKA, per germline (reference sequence). V was pared by 2 bases and J by 0 bases, with 11 bases between. The CDR3 is 15 amino acids. CDR3 amino acids: CSARTHLLAKNIQYF. CDR3 nucleotide sequence: TGCAGTGCTAGAACGCACCTCCTAGCCAAAAACATTCAGTACTTC.

The chain couples TRBV19 to TRBJ1-5; D is unclear. Germline-derived CDR1 and CDR2 are LNHDA and SQIVND (reference sequence). Deletions cut 4 bases from V and 9 bases from J, with 19 bases between. The CDR3 contains 15 residues. The CDR3, as DNA: TGTGCCAGTAGTACCTTCTTGGACGGCGTTCGGCCCCAGCATTTT. Translated: CASSTFLDGVRPQHF. Full variable domain (remainder filled in from reference TRBV19 and TRBJ1-5): DGGITQSPKYLFRKEGQNVTLSCEQNLNHDAMYWYRQDPGQGLRLIYYSQIVNDFQKGDIAEGYSVSREKKESFPLTVTSAQKNPTAFYLCASSTFLDGVRPQHFGDGTRLSIL.

This clonotype was seen repeatedly, ten times or more. The CDR3 loop is CASRVGQGTDTQYF. The CDR3 nucleotides read TGTGCCAGCAGGGTGGGACAGGGCACAGATACGCAGTATTTT. The chain employs TRBV6-1 and TRBJ2-3; the match to TRBD1 covers 8 bases. Germline values: CDR1 MNHNS, CDR2 SASEGT. This CDR3 is built from 14 residues. After removal of 6 bases from V and 1 base from J, the junction contained 3 bases not matched to a gene.

V is TRBV9 and J is TRBJ2-2, with TRBD2 identical over 14 bases. The junction had 5 bases not matched to a gene; V was cut back by 4 bases and J by 0 bases. CDR3 length equals 18 residues. Germline lookup yields CDR1 SGDLS and CDR2 YYNGEE. The CDR3 loop reads CASSTTSGGEANTGELFF. The CDR3 DNA is TGTGCCAGCAGCACGACTAGCGGGGGGGAAGCGAACACCGGGGAGCTGTTTTTT.

The CDR3 coding sequence is TGTGCCAGCAGTTACTCGAGGACAGGGACCAACGAGCAGTACTTC. It encodes CASSYSRTGTNEQYF. The V gene is TRBV6-2 or TRBV6-3, the J gene TRBJ2-7; TRBD1 agrees at 8 bases. CDR3 length: 15 amino acids. The germline V gene encodes CDR1 MNHEY and CDR2 SVGEGT. V shed 0 bases and J 5 bases; nucleotides not matched to a gene: 6.

The sample holds many counts of this clonotype. The chain combines TRBV6-2 or TRBV6-3 with TRBJ2-4; no clear D gene. The germline V gene has CDR1 MNHEY and CDR2 SVGEGT. This CDR3 spans 15 amino acids. Between the trimmed V and J ends, which lost 4 bases and 1 base, there was a span of 11 bases. The CDR3 DNA follows: TGTGCCAGCAGTTCGACGGGTATGGCCAAAAACATTCAGTACTTC. Translation gives CASSSTGMAKNIQYF.

This clonotype was observed a few times. The chain uses TRBV12-5 and TRBJ1-1, with a weak D call TRBD1 (6 bases). CDR1 and CDR2 from the germline V gene are LGHNT and FRNRAP. The CDR3 length is 15 residues. Between the trimmed V and J ends, which lost 5 bases and 0 bases, there was a span of 13 bases. Here the CDR3 reads CASGTTGSLNTEAFF. The CDR3 region has the DNA TGTGCTAGTGGTACCACAGGGTCCTTGAACACTGAAGCTTTCTTT.

This clonotype was detected many times. The V gene is TRBV11-3, the J gene TRBJ2-1; 9 positions agree with TRBD1. This CDR3 has 15 amino acids. V lost 5 bases to trimming and J lost 7 bases; unmatched junction nucleotides: 9. Germline V CDR1 and CDR2: SGHNT, YENEEA. The CDR3 loop is CASSLDRGSTNEQFF. The DNA of the CDR3 is TGTGCCAGCAGCCTGGACAGGGGATCCACGAATGAGCAGTTCTTC.

This clonotype was counted between two and nine times. A much larger clone is a single base away; this may be a read error. The rearrangement uses TRBV27 and TRBJ1-1; TRBD1 is a possible D gene (5 bases). The CDR3 sequence is 14 residues long. Germline CDR1 is MNHEY and CDR2 is SMNVEV (reference sequence). The V end was cut by 4 bases, the J end by 1 base, with 10 bases between. This CDR3 reads CASSWSGQNTEAFF. CDR3 in DNA: TGTGCCAGCAGTTGGTCAGGACAGAACACTGAAGCTTTCTTT.

The J gene is TRBJ2-3, the V gene TRBV27; 14 bases match TRBD2. The CDR3 consists of 17 residues. Trimming took 2 bases from V and 6 from J; bases not matched to a gene: 7. CDR1 and CDR2 (germline): MNHEY, SMNVEV (reference sequence). CDR3 loop: CASSLGGTSGGGDTQYF. The CDR3 DNA is TGTGCCAGCAGTTTAGGAGGGACTAGCGGGGGCGGGGATACGCAGTATTTT.

There are a few counts of this clonotype. The chain joins TRBV28 to TRBJ1-5; D call uncertain. V shed 3 bases and J shed 4 bases, with 7 bases lying between them. Germline assignment: CDR1 MDHEN and CDR2 SYDVKM. The CDR3 has 13 amino acids. The CDR3: CASSFGLNQPQHF. CDR3 DNA sequence: TGTGCCAGCAGTTTCGGACTAAATCAGCCCCAGCATTTT.

As for this clonotype: Given a much more abundant clone one base away, this may be a read error. This chain links TRBV20-1 with TRBJ2-1; the D is unclear. The tail of the sequence fits TRBJ2-7 better, so the J call may be wrong. The CDR3 sequence is 13 residues long. Germline CDR1 and CDR2: DFQATT and SNEGSKA (reference sequence). CDR3 sequence (DNA): TGCAGTGCTAGCCGGCTAGTTGATAATGAGCAGTACTTC. It translates to CSASRLVDNEQYF.

This clonotype was recorded at least ten times. The chain carries TRBV29-1 and TRBJ2-7; tentatively, D is TRBD2 (6 bases). The CDR3 loop spans 13 amino acids. Per germline, CDR1 SQVTM and CDR2 ANQGSEA. V was pared by 3 bases and J by 3 bases, with 12 bases between. The CDR3 region has the DNA TGCAGCGTTGAGGGGGGTACGCGCTACGAGCAGTACTTC. Translating gives CSVEGGTRYEQYF.

This clonotype was recorded many times. The rearrangement links TRBV2 to TRBJ2-3, with D perhaps TRBD2 (7 bases). V dropped 0 bases and J dropped 4 bases, with 17 bases sitting between them. CDR1 is SNHLY, CDR2 FYNNEI, per germline. This CDR3 contains 17 residues. The chain's CDR3 is CASSEAYGGATADTQYF. The CDR3 coding sequence is TGTGCCAGCAGTGAAGCTTATGGGGGGGCCACGGCAGATACGCAGTATTTT.

CDR3 sequence reads: CASSYTGGADTGELFF. CDR3 nucleotide sequence: TGTGCCAGCAGCTACACAGGGGGCGCGGACACCGGGGAGCTGTTTTTT. The chain couples TRBV7-6 to TRBJ2-2; 9 nucleotides align to TRBD1. Trimming took 4 bases from V and 3 from J; bases not matched to a gene: 6. Germline CDR1 reads SGHVS; CDR2 reads FNYEAQ. CDR3 length: 16 amino acids.

This clonotype occurred many times. The J gene is TRBJ2-5, the V gene TRBV7-2, with 9 nucleotides matching TRBD2. Germline-derived CDR1 and CDR2 are SGHTA and FQGNSA. CDR3 length: 16 residues. V was clipped by 1 base and J by 5 bases; unmatched bases: 8. CDR3 in amino acids: CASSLGAGGPRETQYF. The CDR3 DNA sequence: TGTGCCAGCAGCTTAGGTGCGGGGGGGCCCAGGGAGACCCAGTACTTC.

The J gene is TRBJ2-7, the V gene TRBV7-9; D is perhaps TRBD2 (7 bases). CDR1 is SEHNR, CDR2 FQNEAQ, per germline (reference sequence). V was cut by 7 bases and J by 7 bases, with 11 bases left in between. The CDR3 spans 11 residues. The CDR3 loop is CASNKGGEQYF. CDR3 coding DNA: TGTGCCAGCAACAAGGGGGGGGAGCAGTACTTC.

As regards this clonotype: One end of the junction varies from germline; a read error may be responsible. The J gene is TRBJ1-3, the V gene TRBV5-5; TRBD1 is a possible D gene (5 bases). Germline-derived CDR1 and CDR2 are SGHKS and YYEKEE (reference sequence). The CDR3 has 16 amino acids. The CDR3 nucleotides are TGTGCCAGCAGCTTTACAGAGTGGGACTCTGGAAACACCACATATTTT. Translation gives CASSFTEWDSGNTTYF. Supplemented by reference TRBV5-5 and TRBJ1-3, the full variable domain reads DAGVTQSPTHLIKTRGQQVTLRCSPISGHKSVSWYQQVLGQGPQFIFQYYEKEERGRGNFPDRFSARQFPNYSSELNVNALLLGDSALYLCASSFTEWDSGNTTYFGEGSWLTVV.

This chain uses TRBV12-3 or TRBV12-4 with TRBJ2-1, with D maybe TRBD1 (7 bases). The V end lost 8 bases, the J end lost 6 bases, and 26 bases lay between the germline ends. CDR3 length: 17 amino acids. The CDR3 DNA reads as TGTGCCAGCGGGGATCCCGGGAGAAAAACAGGGGTCAATGAGCAGTTCTTC. Translated: CASGDPGRKTGVNEQFF.

The CDR3 sequence is CASERGNYQETQYF. For the CDR3, the DNA is TGTGCCAGTGAGCGGGGGAACTACCAAGAGACCCAGTACTTC. The chain employs TRBV6-1 and TRBJ2-5; 8 positions match TRBD2. The V gene's germline CDR1 is MNHNS and CDR2 SASEGT. The CDR3 loop spans 14 amino acids. V lost 9 bases to trimming and J lost 0 bases; unmatched junction nucleotides: 6.

This clonotype was counted many times. A read error may produce the germline difference seen at one junction end. The chain employs TRBV12-3 or TRBV12-4 and TRBJ1-1, with 7 bases lining up with TRBD1. The CDR3 contains 14 residues. This chain's CDR3 is CASSRSTGNSEAFF. CDR3 DNA sequence: TGTGCCAGCAGTCGGTCGACAGGGAACTCTGAAGCTTTCTTT.

The table lists this clonotype with many counts. This chain joins TRBV20-1 and TRBJ2-3; 11 positions agree with TRBD2. The junction had 6 bases not matched to a gene; V was cut back by 1 base and J by 3 bases. Germline values: CDR1 DFQATT, CDR2 SNEGSKA (reference sequence). This CDR3 comprises 16 residues. Here the CDR3 DNA reads TGCAGTGCTAGAGTTGGGACTAGCGGAAATACAGATACGCAGTATTTT. Its protein product is CSARVGTSGNTDTQYF.

A word on this clonotype: One base away lies a much larger clone, so this may be a sequencing read error. The chain uses TRBV12-3 or TRBV12-4 and TRBJ2-1; D not resolved. The V end was cut by 7 bases, the J end by 2 bases, with 6 bases between. The CDR3 extends over 12 amino acids. CDR3 DNA sequence: TGTGCCAGCACCTACCCCTACAATGAGCAGTTCTTC. It encodes CASTYPYNEQFF.

In this sample, this clonotype turned up many times. This chain joins TRBV7-9 and TRBJ2-1; 9 bases line up with TRBD1. The V gene's germline CDR1 is SEHNR and CDR2 FQNEAQ (reference sequence). The V segment lost 3 bases and the J segment 8 bases; nucleotides outside the gene matches: 5. CDR3 length: 14 residues. The CDR3 DNA is TGTGCCAGCAGCTTGACAGGGGGTGGTGATGAGCAGTTCTTC. It is translated as CASSLTGGGDEQFF.